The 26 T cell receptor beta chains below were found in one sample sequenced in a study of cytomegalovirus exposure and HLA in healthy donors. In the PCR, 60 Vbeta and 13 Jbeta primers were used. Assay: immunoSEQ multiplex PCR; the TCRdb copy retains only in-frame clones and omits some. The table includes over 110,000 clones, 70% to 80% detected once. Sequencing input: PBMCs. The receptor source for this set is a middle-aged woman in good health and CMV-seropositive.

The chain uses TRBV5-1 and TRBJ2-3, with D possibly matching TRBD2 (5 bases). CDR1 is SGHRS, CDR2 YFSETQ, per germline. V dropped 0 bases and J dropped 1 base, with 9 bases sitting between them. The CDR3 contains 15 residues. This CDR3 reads CASSLASRRTDTQYF. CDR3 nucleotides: TGCGCCAGCAGCTTGGCTAGCAGACGCACAGATACGCAGTATTTT.

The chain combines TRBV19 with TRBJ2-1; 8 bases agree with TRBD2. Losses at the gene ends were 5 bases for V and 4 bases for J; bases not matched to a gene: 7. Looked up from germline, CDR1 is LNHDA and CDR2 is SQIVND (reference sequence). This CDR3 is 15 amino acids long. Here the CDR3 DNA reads TGTGCCAGTAGTTTAGCGGGATATAGGTACAATGAGCAGTTCTTC. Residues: CASSLAGYRYNEQFF.

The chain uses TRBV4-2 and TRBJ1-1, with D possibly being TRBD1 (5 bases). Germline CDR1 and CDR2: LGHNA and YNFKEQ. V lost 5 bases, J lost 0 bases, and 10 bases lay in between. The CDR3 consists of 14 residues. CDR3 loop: CASSVGDLNTEAFF. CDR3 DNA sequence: TGTGCCAGCAGCGTCGGGGACTTGAACACTGAAGCTTTCTTT.

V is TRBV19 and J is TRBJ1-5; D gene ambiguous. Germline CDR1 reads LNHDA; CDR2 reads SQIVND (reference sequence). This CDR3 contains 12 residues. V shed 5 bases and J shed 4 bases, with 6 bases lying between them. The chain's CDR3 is CASSSQNQPQHF. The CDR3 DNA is TGTGCCAGTAGTTCACAGAATCAGCCCCAGCATTTT.

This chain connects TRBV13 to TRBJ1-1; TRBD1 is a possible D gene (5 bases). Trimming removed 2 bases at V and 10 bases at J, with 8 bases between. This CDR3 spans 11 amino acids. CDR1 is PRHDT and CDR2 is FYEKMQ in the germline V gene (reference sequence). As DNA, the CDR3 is TGTGCCAGCAGCTTACGGGGGGGAGCTTTCTTT. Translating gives CASSLRGGAFF.

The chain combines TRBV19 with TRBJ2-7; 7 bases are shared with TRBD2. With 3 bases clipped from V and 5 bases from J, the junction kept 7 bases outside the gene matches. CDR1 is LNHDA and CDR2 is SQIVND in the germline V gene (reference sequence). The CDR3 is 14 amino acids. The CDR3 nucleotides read TGTGCCAGTAGTATTAGGAGACTAGCAGACGAGCAGTACTTC. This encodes CASSIRRLADEQYF.

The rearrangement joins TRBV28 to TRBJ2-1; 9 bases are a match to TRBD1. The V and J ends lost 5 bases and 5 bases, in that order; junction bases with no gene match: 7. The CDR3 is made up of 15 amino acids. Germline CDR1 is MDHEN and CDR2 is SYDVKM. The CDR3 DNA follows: TGTGCCAGCAGTCCAATACAGGGGGCCCACAATGAGCAGTTCTTC. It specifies CASSPIQGAHNEQFF.

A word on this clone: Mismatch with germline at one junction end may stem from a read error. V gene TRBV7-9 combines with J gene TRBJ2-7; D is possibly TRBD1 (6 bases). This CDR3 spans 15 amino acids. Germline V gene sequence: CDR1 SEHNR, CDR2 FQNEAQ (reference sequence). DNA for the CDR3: TGTTCCAGCAGCCCAGCAGGGGTTGGGAGATACGAGCAGTACTTC. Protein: CSSSPAGVGRYEQYF.

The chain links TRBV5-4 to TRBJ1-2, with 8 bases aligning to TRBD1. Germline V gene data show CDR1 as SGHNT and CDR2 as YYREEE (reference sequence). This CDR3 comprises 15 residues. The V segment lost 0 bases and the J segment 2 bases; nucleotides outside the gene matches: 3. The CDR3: CASSLGQGANYGYTF. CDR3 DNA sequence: TGTGCCAGCAGCTTGGGGCAGGGGGCGAACTATGGCTACACCTTC.

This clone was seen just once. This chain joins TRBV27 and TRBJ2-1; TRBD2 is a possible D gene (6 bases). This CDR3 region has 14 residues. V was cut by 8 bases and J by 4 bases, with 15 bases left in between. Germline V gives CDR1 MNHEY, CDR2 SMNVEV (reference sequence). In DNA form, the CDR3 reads TGTGCCAGCGGGAGACACGGGACTTACAATGAGCAGTTCTTC. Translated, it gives CASGRHGTYNEQFF.

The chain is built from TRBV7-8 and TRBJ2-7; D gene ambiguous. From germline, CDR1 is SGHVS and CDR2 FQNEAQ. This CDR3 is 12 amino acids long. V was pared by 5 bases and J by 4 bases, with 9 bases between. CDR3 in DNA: TGTGCCAGCAGCATGGGCCTTTACGAGCAGTACTTC. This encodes CASSMGLYEQYF.

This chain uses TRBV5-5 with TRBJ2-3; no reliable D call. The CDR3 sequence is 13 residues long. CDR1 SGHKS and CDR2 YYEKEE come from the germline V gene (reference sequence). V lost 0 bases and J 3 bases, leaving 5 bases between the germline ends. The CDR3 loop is CASSLGPTDTQYF. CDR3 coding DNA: TGTGCCAGCAGCTTGGGGCCGACAGATACGCAGTATTTT.

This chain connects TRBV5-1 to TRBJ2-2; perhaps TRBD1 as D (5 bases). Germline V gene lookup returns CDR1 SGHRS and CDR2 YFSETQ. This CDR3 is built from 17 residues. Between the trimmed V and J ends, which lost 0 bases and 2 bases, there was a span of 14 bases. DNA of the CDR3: TGCGCCAGCAGCTTGGGGGTCAGGGCCACTAACACCGGGGAGCTGTTTTTT. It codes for CASSLGVRATNTGELFF. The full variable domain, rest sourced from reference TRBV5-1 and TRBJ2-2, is KAGVTQTPRYLIKTRGQQVTLSCSPISGHRSVSWYQQTPGQGLQFLFEYFSETQRNKGNFPGRFSGRQFSNSRSEMNVSTLELGDSALYLCASSLGVRATNTGELFFGEGSRLTVL.

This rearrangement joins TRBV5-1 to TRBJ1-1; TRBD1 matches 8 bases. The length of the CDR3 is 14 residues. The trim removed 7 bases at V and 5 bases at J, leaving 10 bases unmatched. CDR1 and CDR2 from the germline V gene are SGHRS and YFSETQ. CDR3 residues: CASGTGLSGTEAFF. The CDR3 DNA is TGCGCCAGCGGGACAGGTTTGAGTGGTACTGAAGCTTTCTTT.

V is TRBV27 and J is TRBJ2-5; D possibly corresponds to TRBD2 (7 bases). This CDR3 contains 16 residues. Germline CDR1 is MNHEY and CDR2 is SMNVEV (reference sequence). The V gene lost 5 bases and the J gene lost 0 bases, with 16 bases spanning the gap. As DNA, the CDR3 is TGTGCCAGCAGTCCCCGAGGGGGGGGAAACCAAGAGACCCAGTACTTC. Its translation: CASSPRGGGNQETQYF.

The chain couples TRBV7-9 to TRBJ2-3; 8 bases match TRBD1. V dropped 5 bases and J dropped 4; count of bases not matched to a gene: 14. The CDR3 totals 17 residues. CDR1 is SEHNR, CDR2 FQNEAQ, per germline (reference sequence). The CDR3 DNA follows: TGTGCCAGCAGCCTCGGGGGCAGGGGGCTTGGTTCAGATACGCAGTATTTT. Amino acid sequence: CASSLGGRGLGSDTQYF.

CDR3 sequence reads: CASSYYAGTGGYGYTF. The CDR3 DNA reads as TGTGCCAGCAGTTACTATGCTGGGACAGGGGGCTATGGCTACACCTTC. The gene calls are TRBV6-5 and TRBJ1-2; 11 positions agree with TRBD1. The CDR3 runs 16 residues. Germline V gene lookup returns CDR1 MNHEY and CDR2 SVGAGI. The V and J ends lost 1 base and 4 bases, in that order; junction bases with no gene match: 5.

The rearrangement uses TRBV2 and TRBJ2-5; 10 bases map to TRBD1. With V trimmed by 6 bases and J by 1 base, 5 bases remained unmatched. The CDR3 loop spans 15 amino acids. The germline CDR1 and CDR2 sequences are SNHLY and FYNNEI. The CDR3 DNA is TGTGCCAGCAGCAGACAGGGGGCAGGCCAAGAGACCCAGTACTTC. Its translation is CASSRQGAGQETQYF.

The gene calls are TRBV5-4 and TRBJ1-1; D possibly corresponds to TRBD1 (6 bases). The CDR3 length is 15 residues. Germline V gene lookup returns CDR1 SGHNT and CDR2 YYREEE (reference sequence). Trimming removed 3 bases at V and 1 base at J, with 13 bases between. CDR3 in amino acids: CASSYAGTPNTEAFF. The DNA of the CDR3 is TGTGCCAGCAGCTACGCCGGGACACCGAACACTGAAGCTTTCTTT.

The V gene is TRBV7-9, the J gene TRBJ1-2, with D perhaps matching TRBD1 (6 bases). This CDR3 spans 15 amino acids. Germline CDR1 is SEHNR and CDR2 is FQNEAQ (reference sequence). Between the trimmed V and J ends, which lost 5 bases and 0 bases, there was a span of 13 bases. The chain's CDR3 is CASSPGTPANYGYTF. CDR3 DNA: TGTGCCAGCAGCCCCGGGACACCAGCTAACTATGGCTACACCTTC.

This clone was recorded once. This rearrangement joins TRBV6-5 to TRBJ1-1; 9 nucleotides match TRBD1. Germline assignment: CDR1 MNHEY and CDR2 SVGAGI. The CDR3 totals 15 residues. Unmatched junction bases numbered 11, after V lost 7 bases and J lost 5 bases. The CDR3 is CASTLTGGMVTEAFF. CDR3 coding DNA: TGTGCCAGCACCCTGACAGGGGGGATGGTGACTGAAGCTTTCTTT.

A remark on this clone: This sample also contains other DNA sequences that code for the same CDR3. The CDR3 region has the DNA TGCGCCAGCAGCTTGGTTCCGGGACTAGGACAGGAGACCCAGTACTTC. Amino acid sequence: CASSLVPGLGQETQYF. V and J are TRBV5-1 and TRBJ2-5; the match to TRBD2 covers 8 bases. Per the germline V gene, CDR1 is SGHRS and CDR2 is YFSETQ. The CDR3 length is 16 residues. V gave up 0 bases and J gave up 5 bases; unmatched junction bases: 9.

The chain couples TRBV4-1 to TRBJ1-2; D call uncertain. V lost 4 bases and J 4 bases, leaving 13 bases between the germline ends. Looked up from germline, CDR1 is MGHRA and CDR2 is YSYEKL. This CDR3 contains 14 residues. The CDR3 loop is CASSLPGRVYGYTF. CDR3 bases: TGCGCCAGCAGCCTCCCGGGGAGGGTCTATGGCTACACCTTC.

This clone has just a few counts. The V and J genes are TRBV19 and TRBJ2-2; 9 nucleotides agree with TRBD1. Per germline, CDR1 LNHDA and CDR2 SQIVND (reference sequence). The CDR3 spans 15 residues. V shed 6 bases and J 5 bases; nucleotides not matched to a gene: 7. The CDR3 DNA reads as TGTGCCAGTAGGAGACAGGGGGAGGAGACCGGGGAGCTGTTTTTT. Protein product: CASRRQGEETGELFF. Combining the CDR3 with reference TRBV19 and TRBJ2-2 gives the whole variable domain DGGITQSPKYLFRKEGQNVTLSCEQNLNHDAMYWYRQDPGQGLRLIYYSQIVNDFQKGDIAEGYSVSREKKESFPLTVTSAQKNPTAFYLCASRRQGEETGELFFGEGSRLTVL.

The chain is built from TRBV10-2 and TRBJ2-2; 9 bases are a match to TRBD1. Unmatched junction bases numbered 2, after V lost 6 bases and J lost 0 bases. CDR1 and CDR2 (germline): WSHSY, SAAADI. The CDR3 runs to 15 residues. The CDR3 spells CASRGQGSNTGELFF. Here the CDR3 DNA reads TGCGCCAGCAGGGGACAGGGATCGAACACCGGGGAGCTGTTTTTT.

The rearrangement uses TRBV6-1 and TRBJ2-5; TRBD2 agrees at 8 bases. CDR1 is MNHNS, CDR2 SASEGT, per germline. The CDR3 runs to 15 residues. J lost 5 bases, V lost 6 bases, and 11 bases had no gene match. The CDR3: CASRLTSAIEETQYF. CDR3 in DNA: TGTGCCAGCAGACTGACTAGCGCCATTGAGGAGACCCAGTACTTC.